This T cell receptor (beta chain) was identified in a study of T-cell reconstitution after alpha-beta-depleted transplantation in children. The CDR3 consists of 12 residues. Germline CDR1 and CDR2: DFQATT and SNEGSKA (reference sequence). V shed 1 base and J shed 4 bases, with 8 bases lying between them. Notes on the study in general: One year post-transplant, T-cell counts and diversity were largely derived from T cells produced anew. At around two months after transplant, the alpha-beta T cells were reportedly derived from several hundred expanded clones that came from non-depleted graft cells. Surviving recipient T cells and intrathymic progenitors accounted for some patients' high TCRbeta diversity at day 60.

Unique molecular identifiers featured in how the TCRbeta library was prepared. TCRdb re-called the PCR reads with MiXCR, one entry per CDR3 protein. The repertoire holds roughly 500,000 distinct CDR3 sequences, with more than 9% as singletons. This clonotype was seen only a few times. Its antigen is unknown. The specimen comprised PBMCs, sampled before TCRalphabeta/CD19-depleted stem cell transplant. The sequence came from a child aged 2 to 10 with inherited bone marrow failure, due to receive a stem cell transplant. The rearrangement joins TRBV20-1 to TRBJ2-7, with D uncertain. The CDR3 spells CSARALLYEQYF. The CDR3 coding sequence is TGCAGTGCTAGAGCTCTTCTATACGAGCAGTACTTC.